The clone carrying this T cell receptor beta chain was counted once. Its cognate antigen is unknown. After the first PCR, alpha and beta chain libraries were processed separately. Cells stained for CD3, CD4, CD8, CD45RA, CD27 and viability were sorted into four CD45RA/CD27 subsets. An equimolar mix of two oligonucleotides served as the beta constant-region primer for TRBC1 and TRBC2. The ligated cDNA underwent four PCR rounds using SP2 and nested alpha and beta constant-region primers. MiXCR, applied by TCRdb to the UMI-ligation and nested PCR reads, yields one record per CDR3 protein. The table shows tens of thousands of distinct CDR3 sequences, with under 15% occurring only once. The data are from a study of naive and memory T cell subsets. General study results and limits: In CD4 and CD8 cells, diversity dropped from naive through EMRA.

The CDR3 is made up of 15 amino acids. Deletions cut 5 bases from V and 8 bases from J, with 18 bases between. Germline V lookup: CDR1 LNHDA, CDR2 SQIVND (reference sequence). The sequenced sample was central memory CD4+ T cells from blood. The receptor comes from a human donor in good health. The gene calls are TRBV19 and TRBJ1-4; maybe TRBD1 (5 bases). CDR3 region: CASSANRLRREKLFF. CDR3 coding DNA: TGTGCCAGTAGTGCAAACAGGCTTCGTCGGGAAAAACTGTTTTTT.